Below, 10 T cell receptor beta chains from the same sample are listed, as sequenced in a study of blood T cell repertoires in COVID-19. The data were produced by immunoSEQ multiplex PCR, yet TCRdb's version contains in-frame clones alone and is incomplete. The top ten clones hold 0.75% to 1% of a sample with under 300,000 clones, 88% of them seen once. Material: PBMCs or T cells enriched from blood (not recorded which). These receptors all come from a woman in her 30s who had recovered from COVID-19.

The chain employs TRBV6-5 and TRBJ1-3; D call uncertain. CDR3 size: 15 residues. V shed 2 bases and J shed 3 bases, with 11 bases lying between them. Germline lookup yields CDR1 MNHEY and CDR2 SVGAGI. CDR3 sequence (DNA): TGTGCCAGCAGTTACGCAACCCGGGGTGGAAACACCATATATTTT. Translation: CASSYATRGGNTIYF.

The chain carries TRBV9 and TRBJ1-2, with a tentative D call TRBD1 (6 bases). CDR3 length equals 15 residues. Germline-derived CDR1 and CDR2 are SGDLS and YYNGEE. The ends were cut back, 4 bases at V and 4 bases at J, with 17 bases in the middle. CDR3 DNA: TGTGCCAGCAGCCCCCAAGTAACAGGGACCTATGGCTACACCTTC. Its protein is CASSPQVTGTYGYTF.

This clone was detected only once. The gene calls are TRBV18 and TRBJ2-3; 7 nucleotides line up with TRBD2. J gave up 3 bases and V 1 base, and 7 bases lay outside the gene matches. The CDR3 runs to 16 residues. In germline, CDR1 is KGHSH, CDR2 LQKENI. DNA for the CDR3: TGTGCCAGCTCACCACTTGCGGGAGAAGCGACAGATACGCAGTATTTT. Residues: CASSPLAGEATDTQYF.

V gene TRBV28 combines with J gene TRBJ1-2; a possible D gene is TRBD1 (6 bases). The V end lost 1 base, the J end lost 7 bases, and 13 bases lay between the germline ends. There are 14 residues in the CDR3. Germline V gene lookup returns CDR1 MDHEN and CDR2 SYDVKM. The CDR3 DNA reads TGTGCCAGCAGTTTATCTACAGGGCAGCGTGGCTACACCTTC. Amino acid sequence: CASSLSTGQRGYTF.

The CDR3 coding sequence is TGTGCCAGCAGTCGGGGAGGGGATAGCAATCAGCCCCAGCATTTT. The encoded protein is CASSRGGDSNQPQHF. The chain has TRBV28 and TRBJ1-5, with D possibly being TRBD1 (5 bases). This CDR3 comprises 15 residues. Between the trimmed V and J ends, which lost 5 bases and 0 bases, there was a span of 11 bases. Germline CDR1 reads MDHEN; CDR2 reads SYDVKM.

With regard to this clone: Different DNA sequences within this sample yield the same CDR3. V and J are TRBV14 and TRBJ1-2; D unclear. This CDR3 is 13 amino acids long. The V gene's germline CDR1 is SGHDN and CDR2 FVKESK. V was clipped by 1 base and J by 2 bases, with 5 bases between them. The CDR3 nucleotides are TGTGCCAGCAGCCAAGGAGCGAACTATGGCTACACCTTC. Protein product: CASSQGANYGYTF.

This chain uses TRBV10-3 with TRBJ2-5, with 12 bases matching TRBD2. This CDR3 spans 17 amino acids. Germline-derived CDR1 and CDR2 are ENHRY and SYGVKD. The J segment lost 3 bases and the V segment lost 9 bases, leaving 14 bases of the junction unmatched. The CDR3 region is CAISQTSGGHNKETQYF. CDR3 DNA: TGTGCCATTTCGCAGACTAGCGGGGGCCACAATAAAGAGACCCAGTACTTC.

V gene TRBV7-3 combines with J gene TRBJ2-6, with 8 bases matching TRBD1. V dropped 4 bases and J dropped 3; count of bases not matched to a gene: 8. The germline CDR1 and CDR2 sequences are SGHTA and FQGTGA. The length of the CDR3 is 17 residues. As DNA, the CDR3 is TGTGCCAGCAGCTCGGGTCAGGGGGCGCTTGGGGCCAACGTCCTGACTTTC. The encoded protein is CASSSGQGALGANVLTF.

The chain has TRBV5-5 and TRBJ2-7; D is ambiguous. The CDR3 totals 13 residues. V dropped 1 base and J dropped 2 bases, with 7 bases sitting between them. The germline CDR1 and CDR2 sequences are SGHKS and YYEKEE (reference sequence). The CDR3: CASSLFSAYEQYF. CDR3 DNA sequence: TGTGCCAGCAGCTTGTTTTCCGCCTACGAGCAGTACTTC.

This chain uses TRBV7-2 with TRBJ2-7; 9 positions agree with TRBD1. This CDR3 is built from 15 residues. Losses at the gene ends were 3 bases for V and 3 bases for J; bases not matched to a gene: 6. CDR1 is SGHTA and CDR2 is FQGNSA in the germline V gene. The chain's CDR3 is CASSFRDRAIYEQYF. DNA for the CDR3: TGTGCCAGCAGCTTCCGGGACAGGGCGATCTACGAGCAGTACTTC. Drawing the rest from reference TRBV7-2 and TRBJ2-7, the complete variable domain is GAGVSQSPSNKVTEKGKDVELRCDPISGHTALYWYRQSLGQGLEFLIYFQGNSAPDKSGLPSDRFSAERTGGSVSTLTIQRTQQEDSAVYLCASSFRDRAIYEQYFGPGTRLTVT.